Listed below are T cell receptor beta chains from one sample, sequenced in a study of blood T cells in healthy people across ages. TCRdb reprocessed the 5' RACE reads with MiXCR, giving one entry per CDR3 protein. The sample yields approximately 1.5 million distinct CDR3 sequences, 42% seen once. The sequenced material came from blood. These receptors were collected from a woman between 18 and 29 years old in good health. The CDR3 runs from the conserved cysteine through the conserved F or W. D genes are given only for firm matches. Size is stated for part of the rows, as once, few or many counts, or as a class when the clone is expanded.

V: TRBV5-1; D: NA; size: NA; J: TRBJ1-2; DNA: TGCGCCAGCAGCTTGGGTGGGTTCCGCTATGGCTACACCTTC; CDR3: CASSLGGFRYGYTF
V: TRBV10-3; D: NA; size: few; J: TRBJ2-3; DNA: TGTGCCATCAGTGAGTCCCCCGATACGCAGTATTTT; CDR3: CAISESPDTQYF
V: TRBV24-1; D: NA; size: NA; J: TRBJ2-5; DNA: TGTGCCACCAGTGACGGAGGGTGGGTCGGAGAGACCCAGTACTTC; CDR3: CATSDGGWVGETQYF
V: TRBV7-9; D: TRBD2; size: NA; J: TRBJ2-3; DNA: TGTGCCAGCAGCTCAGGAACTAGCGGGAGAACAGATACGCAGTATTTT; CDR3: CASSSGTSGRTDTQYF
V: TRBV7-9; D: TRBD2; size: NA; J: TRBJ2-3; DNA: TGTGCCAGCAGCTTCGGGACTAGCGGGAGGCCTGCGCGAGATACGCAGTATTTT; CDR3: CASSFGTSGRPARDTQYF
V: TRBV5-1; D: TRBD1; size: NA; J: TRBJ2-3; DNA: TGCGCCAGCAGCAAAGCGACAGGGTTGACAGATACGCAGTATTTT; CDR3: CASSKATGLTDTQYF
V: TRBV3-1; D: NA; size: NA; J: TRBJ2-5; DNA: TGTGCCAGCAGCCAAGATATACAGACCTCGGAGCAGTACTTC; CDR3: CASSQDIQTSEQYF
V: TRBV20-1; D: NA; size: NA; J: TRBJ2-2; DNA: TGCAGTGCTAGTTTGGGGGCCAACACCGGGGAGCTGTTTTTT; CDR3: CSASLGANTGELFF
V: TRBV20-1; D: NA; size: many; J: TRBJ2-3; DNA: TGCAGCACCGAGGGGGCGGGGCATTCAAATACGCAGTATTTT; CDR3: CSTEGAGHSNTQYF
V: TRBV20-1; D: NA; size: NA; J: TRBJ1-2; DNA: TGCAGTGCCCGTCCGTTCGACGGTGGCTACACCTTC; CDR3: CSARPFDGGYTF
V: TRBV5-1; D: NA; size: once; J: TRBJ1-4; DNA: TGCGCCAGCAGCGTGCTGCCCACGGGAGAAAAACTGTTTTTT; CDR3: CASSVLPTGEKLFF
V: TRBV20-1; D: TRBD1; size: NA; J: TRBJ2-7; DNA: TGCAGTGCTCCCCGACAGGGACGTTCCGACGAGCAGTACTTC; CDR3: CSAPRQGRSDEQYF
V: TRBV6-5; D: TRBD1; size: few; J: TRBJ1-1; DNA: TGTGCCAGCAGTTCCCTCCGGACAGGGACCACTGAAGCTTTCTTT; CDR3: CASSSLRTGTTEAFF
V: TRBV7-2; D: NA; size: NA; J: TRBJ1-2; DNA: TGTGCCAGCGGCTTAAACAGGCAAGATGGCTACACCTTC; CDR3: CASGLNRQDGYTF
V: TRBV7-9; D: NA; size: few; J: TRBJ2-7; DNA: TGTGCCAGCAGCCTAATGGGGGCCCCCTACGAGCAGTACTTC; CDR3: CASSLMGAPYEQYF
V: TRBV7-3; D: TRBD1; size: once; J: TRBJ1-1; DNA: TGTGCCAGCAGCTTAAACCCGCCAACAGGGGGGGACAAAGCTTTCTTT; CDR3: CASSLNPPTGGDKAFF
V: TRBV20-1; D: NA; size: NA; J: TRBJ1-6; DNA: TGCAGTGCTAGGGCACAGTTCAATTCACCCCTCCACTTT; CDR3: CSARAQFNSPLHF
V: TRBV21-1; D: NA; size: few; J: TRBJ2-7; DNA: TGTGCCAGCACCAGCGCGGGACTAGCCTACGAGCAGTACTTC; CDR3: CASTSAGLAYEQYF
V: TRBV9; D: NA; size: few; J: TRBJ1-5; DNA: TGTGCCAGCGGAGGGAATTCGCCCCAGCATTTT; CDR3: CASGGNSPQHF
V: TRBV20-1; D: NA; size: NA; J: TRBJ2-7; DNA: TGCAGTGCTAGAAGGAGGGACTTCCTCTACGAGCAGTACTTC; CDR3: CSARRRDFLYEQYF
V: TRBV4-1; D: NA; size: NA; J: TRBJ2-1; DNA: TGCGCCAGCAGCCAAGCTCCCCAGAACAATGAGCAGTTCTTC; CDR3: CASSQAPQNNEQFF
V: TRBV20-1; D: NA; size: NA; J: TRBJ2-4; DNA: TGCAGTGCTAGAGACCCTAGCCGCATAGCCAAAAACATTCAGTACTTC; CDR3: CSARDPSRIAKNIQYF
V: TRBV20-1; D: NA; size: NA; J: TRBJ2-3; DNA: TGCAGTGCTAGACAGGGGAGCGCCACAGATACGCAGTATTTT; CDR3: CSARQGSATDTQYF
V: TRBV7-2; D: TRBD1; size: NA; J: TRBJ2-7; DNA: TGTGCCAGCAGCTTAGTGGGACAGTACGAGCAGTACTTC; CDR3: CASSLVGQYEQYF
V: TRBV12-3/TRBV12-4; D: NA; size: NA; J: TRBJ2-7; DNA: TGTGCCAGCAGTCCCCCAAACGGGCGAACCTACGAGCAGTACTTC; CDR3: CASSPPNGRTYEQYF
V: TRBV20-1; D: TRBD1; size: NA; J: TRBJ2-7; DNA: TGCAGTGCTAGAGGGGGAACAGGGGGCATCTACGAGCAGTACTTC; CDR3: CSARGGTGGIYEQYF
V: TRBV14; D: NA; size: NA; J: TRBJ1-4; DNA: TGTGCCAGCAGCCAAGACATCGGCTTTAATGAAAAACTGTTTTTT; CDR3: CASSQDIGFNEKLFF
V: TRBV20-1; D: NA; size: few; J: TRBJ1-2; DNA: TGCAGTGCTTCACTTTCTTCCTATGGCTACACCTTC; CDR3: CSASLSSYGYTF